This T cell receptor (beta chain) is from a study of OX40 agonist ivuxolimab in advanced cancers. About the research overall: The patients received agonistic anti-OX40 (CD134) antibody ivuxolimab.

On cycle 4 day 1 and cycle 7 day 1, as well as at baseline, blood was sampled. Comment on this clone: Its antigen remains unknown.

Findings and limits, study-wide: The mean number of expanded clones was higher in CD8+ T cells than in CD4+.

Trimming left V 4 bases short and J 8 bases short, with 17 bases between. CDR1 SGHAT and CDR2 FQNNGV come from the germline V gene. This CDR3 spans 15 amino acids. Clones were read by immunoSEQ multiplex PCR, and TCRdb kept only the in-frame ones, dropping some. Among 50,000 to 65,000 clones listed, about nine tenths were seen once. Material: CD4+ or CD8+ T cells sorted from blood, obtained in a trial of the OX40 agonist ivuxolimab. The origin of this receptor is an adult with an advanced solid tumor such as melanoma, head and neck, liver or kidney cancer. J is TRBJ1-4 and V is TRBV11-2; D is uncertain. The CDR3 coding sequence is TGTGCCAGCAGCTCCGAATGGGAGCAAGACGAAAAACTGTTTTTT. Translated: CASSSEWEQDEKLFF. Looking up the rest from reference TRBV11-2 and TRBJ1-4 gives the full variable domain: EAGVAQSPRYKIIEKRQSVAFWCNPISGHATLYWYQQILGQGPKLLIQFQNNGVVDDSQLPKDRFSAERLKGVDSTLKIQPAKLEDSAVYLCASSSEWEQDEKLFFGSGTQLSVL.